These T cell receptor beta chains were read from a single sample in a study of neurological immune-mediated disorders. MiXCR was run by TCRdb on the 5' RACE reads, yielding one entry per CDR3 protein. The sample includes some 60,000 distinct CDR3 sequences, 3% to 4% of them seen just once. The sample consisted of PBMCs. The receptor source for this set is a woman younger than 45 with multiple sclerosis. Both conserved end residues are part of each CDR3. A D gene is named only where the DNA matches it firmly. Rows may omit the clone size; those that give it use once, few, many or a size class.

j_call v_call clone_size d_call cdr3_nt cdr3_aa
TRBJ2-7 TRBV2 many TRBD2 TGTGCCAGCGGCCGACTAGCCCCGGGGTACGAGCAGTACTTC CASGRLAPGYEQYF
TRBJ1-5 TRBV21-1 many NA TGTGCCAGCAGCAGGCTCACGACCAATCAGCCCCAGCATTTT CASSRLTTNQPQHF
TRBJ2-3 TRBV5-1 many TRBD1 TGCGCCAGCACCCCTGGACAGGGGGCGTCAGATACGCAGTATTTT CASTPGQGASDTQYF
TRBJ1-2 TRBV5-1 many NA TGCGCCAGCAGCCGTGCCCAGGAGCTGGGAGGCTACACCTTC CASSRAQELGGYTF
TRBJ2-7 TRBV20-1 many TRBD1 TGCAGTGCTGGGGGCCGGGACAGTTATTGGGAGCAGTACTTC CSAGGRDSYWEQYF
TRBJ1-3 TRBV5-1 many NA TGCGCCAGCAGACCTTTCTTCGACGGACGCTCTGGAAACACCATATATTTT CASRPFFDGRSGNTIYF
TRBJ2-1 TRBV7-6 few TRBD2 TGTGCCAGCAGCTTAGCGGTAGGGGCTAGCGGGAACTCCTACAATGAGCAGTTCTTC CASSLAVGASGNSYNEQFF
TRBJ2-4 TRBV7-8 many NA TGTGCCAGCAGCTTAAGAGGGGCGCATTCGGGCATTCAGTACTTC CASSLRGAHSGIQYF
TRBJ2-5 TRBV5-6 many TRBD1 TGTGCCAGCAGTTTCCTCGGGACAGGGGGTTCGGAGACCCAGTACTTC CASSFLGTGGSETQYF
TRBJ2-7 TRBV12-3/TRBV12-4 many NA TGTGCCAGCAGTCTGGGCCCGGGGGTCTACGAGCAGTACTTC CASSLGPGVYEQYF
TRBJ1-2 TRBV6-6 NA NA TGTGCCAGCAGTTACGGGGGAAGCTATGGCTACACCTTC CASSYGGSYGYTF
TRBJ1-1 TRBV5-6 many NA TGTGCCAGCAGCTTACGGTACACTGAAGCTTTCTTT CASSLRYTEAFF
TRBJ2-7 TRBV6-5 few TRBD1 TGTGCCAGCAGCCGTCCGGGACAGGTCTCCCACGAGCAGTACTTC CASSRPGQVSHEQYF